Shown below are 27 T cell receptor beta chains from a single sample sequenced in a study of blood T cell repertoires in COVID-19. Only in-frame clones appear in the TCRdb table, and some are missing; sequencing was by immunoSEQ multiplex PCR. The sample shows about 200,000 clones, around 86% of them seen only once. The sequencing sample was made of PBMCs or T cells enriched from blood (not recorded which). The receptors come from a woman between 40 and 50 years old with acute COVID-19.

CDR3 nucleotide sequence: TGTGCCAGCAGTTACTGGACTAGCGGGAGATACGAGCAGTACTTC. It is translated as CASSYWTSGRYEQYF. This chain joins TRBV6-5 and TRBJ2-7; 13 bases match TRBD2. CDR1 is MNHEY and CDR2 is SVGAGI in the germline V gene. This CDR3 comprises 15 residues. The V and J ends lost 1 base and 4 bases, in that order; junction bases with no gene match: 1.

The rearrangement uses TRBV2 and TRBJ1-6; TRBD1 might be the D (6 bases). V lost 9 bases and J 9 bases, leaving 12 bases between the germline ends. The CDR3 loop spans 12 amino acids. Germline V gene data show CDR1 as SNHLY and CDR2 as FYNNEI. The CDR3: CASSGDSSPLHF. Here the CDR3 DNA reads TGTGCCAGTTCAGGGGATAGTTCACCCCTCCACTTT.

CDR3 sequence (DNA): TGTGCCAGCAGCGGGACGAACAGGGCAAATCCTGGAAACACCATATATTTT. It is translated as CASSGTNRANPGNTIYF. V usage is TRBV9 and J usage is TRBJ1-3; perhaps TRBD1 as D (6 bases). The CDR3 extends over 17 amino acids. Trimming stripped 3 bases from V and 2 bases from J, with 18 bases between. The germline V gene encodes CDR1 SGDLS and CDR2 YYNGEE.

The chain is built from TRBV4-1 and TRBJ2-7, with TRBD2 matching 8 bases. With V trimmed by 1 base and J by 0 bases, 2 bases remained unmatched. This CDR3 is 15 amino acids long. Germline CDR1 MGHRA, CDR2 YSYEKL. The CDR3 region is CASSQGAGGSYEQYF. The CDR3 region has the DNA TGCGCCAGCAGCCAAGGGGCGGGAGGCTCCTACGAGCAGTACTTC.

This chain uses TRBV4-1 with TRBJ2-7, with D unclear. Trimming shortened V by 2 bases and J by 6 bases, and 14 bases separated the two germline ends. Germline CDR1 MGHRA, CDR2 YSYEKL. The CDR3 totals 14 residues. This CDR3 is CASSQRLTSFEQYF. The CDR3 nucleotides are TGCGCCAGCAGCCAACGTCTGACATCATTCGAGCAGTACTTC.

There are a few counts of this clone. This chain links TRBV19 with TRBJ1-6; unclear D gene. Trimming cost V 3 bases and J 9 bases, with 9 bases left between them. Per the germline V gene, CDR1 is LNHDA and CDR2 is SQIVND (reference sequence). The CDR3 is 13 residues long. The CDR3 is CASSIRSASPLHF. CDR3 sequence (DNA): TGTGCCAGTAGTATCAGGTCGGCTTCACCCCTCCACTTT. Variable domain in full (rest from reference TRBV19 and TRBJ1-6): DGGITQSPKYLFRKEGQNVTLSCEQNLNHDAMYWYRQDPGQGLRLIYYSQIVNDFQKGDIAEGYSVSREKKESFPLTVTSAQKNPTAFYLCASSIRSASPLHFGNGTRLTVT.

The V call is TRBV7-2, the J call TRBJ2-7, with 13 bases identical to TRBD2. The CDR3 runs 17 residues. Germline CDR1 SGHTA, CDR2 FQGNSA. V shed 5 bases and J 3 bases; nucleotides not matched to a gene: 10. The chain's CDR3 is CASSARLAGGTLYEQYF. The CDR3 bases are TGTGCCAGCAGCGCCCGACTAGCGGGAGGCACCCTCTACGAGCAGTACTTC.

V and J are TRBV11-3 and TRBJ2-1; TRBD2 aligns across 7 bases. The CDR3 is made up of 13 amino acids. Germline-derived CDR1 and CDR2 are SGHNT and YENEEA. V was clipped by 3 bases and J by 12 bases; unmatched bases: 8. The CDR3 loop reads CASSLGGAGSQFF. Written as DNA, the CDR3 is TGTGCCAGCAGCTTGGGAGGGGCGGGATCGCAGTTCTTC.

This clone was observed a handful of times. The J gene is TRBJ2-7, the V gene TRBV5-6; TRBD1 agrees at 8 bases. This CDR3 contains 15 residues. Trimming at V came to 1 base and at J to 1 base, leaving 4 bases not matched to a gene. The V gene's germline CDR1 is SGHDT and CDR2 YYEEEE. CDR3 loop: CASSLWTGRSYEQYF. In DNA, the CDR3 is TGTGCCAGCAGCTTGTGGACAGGGAGGTCCTACGAGCAGTACTTC.

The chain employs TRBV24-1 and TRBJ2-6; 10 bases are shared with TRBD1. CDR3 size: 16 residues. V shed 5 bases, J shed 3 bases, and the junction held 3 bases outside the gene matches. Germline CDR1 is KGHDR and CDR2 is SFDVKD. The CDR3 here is CATSGDRGFGANVLTF. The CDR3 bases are TGTGCCACCAGTGGGGACAGGGGCTTTGGGGCCAACGTCCTGACTTTC.

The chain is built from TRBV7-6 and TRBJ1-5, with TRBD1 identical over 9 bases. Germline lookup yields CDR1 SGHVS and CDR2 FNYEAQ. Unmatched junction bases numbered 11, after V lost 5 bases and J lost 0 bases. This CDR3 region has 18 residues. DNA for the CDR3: TGTGCCAGCAGCGCACCGGGACAGGGATCGTCTAGCAATCAGCCCCAGCATTTT. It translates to CASSAPGQGSSSNQPQHF.

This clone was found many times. CDR3 in amino acids: CASSLSAPSGRAADTQYF. CDR3 in DNA: TGTGCCAGCAGCTTGTCTGCCCCTAGCGGGAGGGCCGCAGATACGCAGTATTTT. This chain links TRBV27 with TRBJ2-3; 12 nucleotides line up with TRBD2. There are 18 residues in the CDR3. Germline-derived CDR1 and CDR2 are MNHEY and SMNVEV (reference sequence). Trimming cost V 6 bases and J 4 bases; bases outside gene matches: 14.

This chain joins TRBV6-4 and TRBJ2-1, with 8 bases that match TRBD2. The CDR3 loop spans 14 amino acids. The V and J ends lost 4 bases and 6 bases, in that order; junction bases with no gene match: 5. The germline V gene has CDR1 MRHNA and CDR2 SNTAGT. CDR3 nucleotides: TGTGCCAGCAGTGGGACCGGGACTAGCAATGAGCAGTTCTTC. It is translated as CASSGTGTSNEQFF.

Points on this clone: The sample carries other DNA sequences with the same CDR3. CDR3 sequence: CASSQGLAGRETQYF. The DNA for the CDR3 is TGTGCCAGCAGCCAGGGACTAGCGGGTAGAGAGACCCAGTACTTC. V gene TRBV3-1 (or the pseudogene TRBV3-2) combines with J gene TRBJ2-5; 12 positions match TRBD2. The CDR3 spans 15 residues. Unmatched junction bases numbered 3, after V lost 3 bases and J lost 4 bases. Germline values: CDR1 LGHDT, CDR2 YNNKEL (reference sequence).

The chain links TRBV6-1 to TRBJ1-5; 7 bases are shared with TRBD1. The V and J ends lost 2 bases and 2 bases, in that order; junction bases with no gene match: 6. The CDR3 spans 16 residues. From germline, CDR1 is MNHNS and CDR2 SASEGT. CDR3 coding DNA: TGTGCCAGCAGTGAAAAGACAGGGAGTGGCAATCAGCCCCAGCATTTT. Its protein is CASSEKTGSGNQPQHF.

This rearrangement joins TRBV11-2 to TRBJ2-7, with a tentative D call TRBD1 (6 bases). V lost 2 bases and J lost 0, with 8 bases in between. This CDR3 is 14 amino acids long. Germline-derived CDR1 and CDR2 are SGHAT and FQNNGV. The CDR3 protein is CASSLTGTSYEQYF. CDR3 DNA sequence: TGTGCCAGCAGCTTAACAGGGACCTCCTACGAGCAGTACTTC. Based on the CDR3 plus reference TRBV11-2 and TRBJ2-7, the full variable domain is EAGVAQSPRYKIIEKRQSVAFWCNPISGHATLYWYQQILGQGPKLLIQFQNNGVVDDSQLPKDRFSAERLKGVDSTLKIQPAKLEDSAVYLCASSLTGTSYEQYFGPGTRLTVT.

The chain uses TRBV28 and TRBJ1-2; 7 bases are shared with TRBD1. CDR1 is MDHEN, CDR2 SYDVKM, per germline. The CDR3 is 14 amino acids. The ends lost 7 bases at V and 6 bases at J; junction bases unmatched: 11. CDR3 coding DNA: TGTGCCAGCATCCGGGACAGATACTTGAATGGCTACACCTTC. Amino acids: CASIRDRYLNGYTF.

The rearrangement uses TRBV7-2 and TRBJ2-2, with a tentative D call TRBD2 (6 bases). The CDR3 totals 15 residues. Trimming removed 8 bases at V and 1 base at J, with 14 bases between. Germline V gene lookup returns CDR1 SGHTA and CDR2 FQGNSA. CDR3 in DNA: TGTGCCAGCCGCCTCGGGCGGGAGAACACCGGGGAGCTGTTTTTT. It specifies CASRLGRENTGELFF.

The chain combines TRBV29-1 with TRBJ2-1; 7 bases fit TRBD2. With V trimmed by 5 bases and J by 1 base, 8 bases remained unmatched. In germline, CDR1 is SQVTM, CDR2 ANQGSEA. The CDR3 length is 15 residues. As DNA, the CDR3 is TGCAGCGTTATCCCTAGCGGAGTTTCCTACAATGAGCAGTTCTTC. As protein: CSVIPSGVSYNEQFF.

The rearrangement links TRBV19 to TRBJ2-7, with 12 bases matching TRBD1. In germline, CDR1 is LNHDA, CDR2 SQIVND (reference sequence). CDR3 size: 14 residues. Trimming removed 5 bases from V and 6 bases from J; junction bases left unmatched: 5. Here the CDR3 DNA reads TGTGCCAGTAGTTTCGGGACAGGGGGCAGCGAGCAGTACTTC. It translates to CASSFGTGGSEQYF.

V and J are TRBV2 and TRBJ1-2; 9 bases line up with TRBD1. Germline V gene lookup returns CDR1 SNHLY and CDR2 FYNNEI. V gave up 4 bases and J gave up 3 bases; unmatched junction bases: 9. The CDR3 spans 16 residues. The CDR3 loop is CASSAATGGFYYGYTF. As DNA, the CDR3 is TGTGCCAGCAGTGCAGCAACAGGGGGCTTCTACTATGGCTACACCTTC. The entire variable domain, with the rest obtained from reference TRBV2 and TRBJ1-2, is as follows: EPEVTQTPSHQVTQMGQEVILRCVPISNHLYFYWYRQILGQKVEFLVSFYNNEISEKSEIFDDQFSVERPDGSNFTLKIRSTKLEDSAMYFCASSAATGGFYYGYTFGSGTRLTVV.

The CDR3 spells CASSLRPLAERAYEQYF. CDR3 bases: TGTGCCAGCAGCTTAAGGCCCTTGGCGGAGCGGGCCTACGAGCAGTACTTC. The J gene is TRBJ2-7, the V gene TRBV7-8, with D perhaps matching TRBD2 (6 bases). Germline CDR1 and CDR2: SGHVS and FQNEAQ. Trimming stripped 2 bases from V and 2 bases from J, with 19 bases between. The CDR3 sequence is 17 residues long.

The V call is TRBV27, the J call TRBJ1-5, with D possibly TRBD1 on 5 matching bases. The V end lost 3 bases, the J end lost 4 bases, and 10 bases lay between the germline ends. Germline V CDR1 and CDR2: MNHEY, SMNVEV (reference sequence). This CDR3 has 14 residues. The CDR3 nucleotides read TGTGCCAGCAGTTTCGCAGGGCCAAATCAGCCCCAGCATTTT. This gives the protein CASSFAGPNQPQHF.

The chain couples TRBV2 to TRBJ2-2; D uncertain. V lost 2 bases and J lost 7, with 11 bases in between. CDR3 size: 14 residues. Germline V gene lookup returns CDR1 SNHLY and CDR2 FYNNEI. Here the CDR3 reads CASSEQARFGELFF. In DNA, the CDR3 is TGTGCCAGCAGTGAACAGGCTCGGTTCGGGGAGCTGTTTTTT.

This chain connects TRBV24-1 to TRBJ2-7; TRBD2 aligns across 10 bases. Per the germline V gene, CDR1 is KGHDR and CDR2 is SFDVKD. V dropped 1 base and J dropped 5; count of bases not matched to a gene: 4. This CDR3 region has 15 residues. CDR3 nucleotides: TGTGCCACCAGTGATTTCACTAGCGGGGATGACGAGCAGTACTTC. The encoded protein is CATSDFTSGDDEQYF.

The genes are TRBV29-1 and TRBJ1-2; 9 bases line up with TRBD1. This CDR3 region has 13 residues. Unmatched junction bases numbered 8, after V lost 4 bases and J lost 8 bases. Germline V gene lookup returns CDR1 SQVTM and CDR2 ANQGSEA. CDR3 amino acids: CSVVPGTGFGYTF. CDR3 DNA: TGCAGCGTTGTCCCCGGGACAGGGTTCGGCTACACCTTC.

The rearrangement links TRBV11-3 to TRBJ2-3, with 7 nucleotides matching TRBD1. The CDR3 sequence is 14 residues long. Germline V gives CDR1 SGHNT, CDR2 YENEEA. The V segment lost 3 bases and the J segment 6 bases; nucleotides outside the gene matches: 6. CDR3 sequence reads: CASSLGTAVDTQYF. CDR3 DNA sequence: TGTGCCAGCAGCTTGGGGACAGCCGTGGATACGCAGTATTTT.